One TCR beta chain is described in this entry. The data were obtained in a study of blood T cell repertoires in COVID-19. On the study more broadly: Acute and convalescent COVID-19 specimens originated in the United States, Italy and Spain.

Sequencing was performed with immunoSEQ multiplex PCR; in TCRdb, only in-frame clones are kept and a portion is missing. The sample shows about 46,000 clones, roughly 88% of them seen only once. The Seattle site enrolled patients during active infection and followed them longitudinally. The origin of this receptor is an elderly woman with COVID-19, enrolled during active disease. Material: peripheral blood.

The CDR3 DNA sequence: TGCAGCGTTGAACTCCCCGGGACAGGGCACGAGCAGTACTTC. This translates into CSVELPGTGHEQYF. This chain joins TRBV29-1 and TRBJ2-7; 9 bases are a match to TRBD1. V lost 2 bases and J lost 5; bases outside the gene matches: 7. Germline loops: CDR1 SQVTM, CDR2 ANQGSEA. CDR3 length: 14 amino acids.